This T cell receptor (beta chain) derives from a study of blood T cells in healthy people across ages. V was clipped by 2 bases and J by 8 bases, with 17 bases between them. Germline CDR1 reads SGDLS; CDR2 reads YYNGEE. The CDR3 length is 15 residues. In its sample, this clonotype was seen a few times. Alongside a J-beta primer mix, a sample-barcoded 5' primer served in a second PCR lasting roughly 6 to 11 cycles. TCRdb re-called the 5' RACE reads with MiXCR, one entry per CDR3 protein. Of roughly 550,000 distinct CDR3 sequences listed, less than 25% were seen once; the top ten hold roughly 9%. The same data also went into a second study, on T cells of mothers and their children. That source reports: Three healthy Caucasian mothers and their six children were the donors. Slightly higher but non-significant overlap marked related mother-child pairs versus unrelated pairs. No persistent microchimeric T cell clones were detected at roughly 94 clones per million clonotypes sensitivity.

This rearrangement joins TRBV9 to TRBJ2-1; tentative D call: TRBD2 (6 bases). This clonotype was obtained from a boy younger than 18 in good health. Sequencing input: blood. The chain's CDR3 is CASSVQAGPRYEQFF. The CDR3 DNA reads TGTGCCAGCAGCGTCCAAGCGGGCCCGAGATATGAGCAGTTCTTC.